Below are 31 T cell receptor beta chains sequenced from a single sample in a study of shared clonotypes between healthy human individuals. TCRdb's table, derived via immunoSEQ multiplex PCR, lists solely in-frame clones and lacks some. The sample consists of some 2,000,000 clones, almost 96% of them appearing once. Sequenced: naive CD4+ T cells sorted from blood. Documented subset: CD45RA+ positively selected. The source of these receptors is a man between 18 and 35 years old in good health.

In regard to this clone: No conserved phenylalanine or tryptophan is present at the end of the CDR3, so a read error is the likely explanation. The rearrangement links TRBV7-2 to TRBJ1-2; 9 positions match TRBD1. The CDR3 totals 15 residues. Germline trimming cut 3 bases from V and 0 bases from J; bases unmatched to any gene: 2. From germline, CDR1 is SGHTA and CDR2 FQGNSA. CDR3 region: CASSLGQGTNYGYTL. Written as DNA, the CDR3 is TGTGCCAGCAGCTTGGGACAGGGCACTAACTATGGCTACACCCTC.

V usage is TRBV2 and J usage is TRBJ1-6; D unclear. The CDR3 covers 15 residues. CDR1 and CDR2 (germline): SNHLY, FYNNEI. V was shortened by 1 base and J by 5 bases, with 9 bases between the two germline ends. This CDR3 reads CASSEDQANNSPLHF. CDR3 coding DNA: TGTGCCAGCAGTGAAGACCAGGCGAATAATTCACCCCTCCACTTT.

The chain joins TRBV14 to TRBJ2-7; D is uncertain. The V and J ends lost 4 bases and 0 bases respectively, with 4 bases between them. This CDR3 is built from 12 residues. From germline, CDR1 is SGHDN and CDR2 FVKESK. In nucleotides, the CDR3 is TGTGCCAGCAGCCCAGGCTCCTACGAGCAGTACTTC. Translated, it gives CASSPGSYEQYF.

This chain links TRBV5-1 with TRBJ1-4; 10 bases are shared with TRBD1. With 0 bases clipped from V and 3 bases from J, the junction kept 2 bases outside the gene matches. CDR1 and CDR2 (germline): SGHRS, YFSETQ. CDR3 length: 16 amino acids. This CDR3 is CASSLGQGASNEKLFF. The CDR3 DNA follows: TGCGCCAGCAGCTTGGGACAGGGGGCGTCTAATGAAAAACTGTTTTTT.

For the CDR3, the DNA is TGTGCCAGTAGTATAGGGGGGACAACCGACACTGAAGCTTTCTTT. It yields the protein CASSIGGTTDTEAFF. This chain joins TRBV19 and TRBJ1-1, with TRBD1 as a possible D gene (6 bases). The germline gives CDR1 LNHDA, CDR2 SQIVND (reference sequence). The V end lost 1 base, the J end lost 3 bases, and 12 bases lay between the germline ends. This CDR3 region has 15 residues.

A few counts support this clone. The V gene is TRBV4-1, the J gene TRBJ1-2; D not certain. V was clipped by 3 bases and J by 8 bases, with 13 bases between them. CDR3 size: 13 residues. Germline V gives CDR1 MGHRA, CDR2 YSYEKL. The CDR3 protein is CASSHTAVGGYTF. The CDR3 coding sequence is TGCGCCAGCAGCCATACGGCAGTTGGCGGCTACACCTTC.

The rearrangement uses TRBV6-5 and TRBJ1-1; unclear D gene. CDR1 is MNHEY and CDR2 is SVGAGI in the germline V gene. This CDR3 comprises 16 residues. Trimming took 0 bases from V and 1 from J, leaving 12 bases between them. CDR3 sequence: CASSYSFVAGNTEAFF. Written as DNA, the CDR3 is TGTGCCAGCAGTTACTCGTTCGTGGCTGGGAACACTGAAGCTTTCTTT.

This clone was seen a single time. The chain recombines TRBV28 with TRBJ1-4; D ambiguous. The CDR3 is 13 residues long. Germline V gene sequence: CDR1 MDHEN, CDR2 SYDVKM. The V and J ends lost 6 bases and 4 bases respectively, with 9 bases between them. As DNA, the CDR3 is TGTGCCAGCAGGCGGGCCGTTAATGAAAAACTGTTTTTT. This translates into CASRRAVNEKLFF.

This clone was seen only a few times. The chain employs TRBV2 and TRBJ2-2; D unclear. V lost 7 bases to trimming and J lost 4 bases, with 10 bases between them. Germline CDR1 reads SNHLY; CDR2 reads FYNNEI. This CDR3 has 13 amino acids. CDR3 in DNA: TGTGCCAGCATGTGGGCGAGCACCGGGGAGCTGTTTTTT. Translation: CASMWASTGELFF.

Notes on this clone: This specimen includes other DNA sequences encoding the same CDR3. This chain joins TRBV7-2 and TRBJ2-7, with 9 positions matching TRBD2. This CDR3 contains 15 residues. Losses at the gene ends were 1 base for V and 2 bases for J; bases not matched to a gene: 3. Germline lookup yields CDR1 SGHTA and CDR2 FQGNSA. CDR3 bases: TGTGCCAGCAGCTTAGAGGCGGGAGGGCCCTACGAGCAGTACTTC. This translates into CASSLEAGGPYEQYF. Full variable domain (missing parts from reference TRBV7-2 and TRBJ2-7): GAGVSQSPSNKVTEKGKDVELRCDPISGHTALYWYRQSLGQGLEFLIYFQGNSAPDKSGLPSDRFSAERTGGSVSTLTIQRTQQEDSAVYLCASSLEAGGPYEQYFGPGTRLTVT.

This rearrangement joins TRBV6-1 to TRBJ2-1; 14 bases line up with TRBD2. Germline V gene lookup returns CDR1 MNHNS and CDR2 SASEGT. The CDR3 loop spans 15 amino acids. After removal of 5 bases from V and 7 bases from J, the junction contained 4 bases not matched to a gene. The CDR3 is CASSKGLAGANEQFF. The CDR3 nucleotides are TGTGCCAGCAGTAAGGGACTAGCGGGAGCAAATGAGCAGTTCTTC.

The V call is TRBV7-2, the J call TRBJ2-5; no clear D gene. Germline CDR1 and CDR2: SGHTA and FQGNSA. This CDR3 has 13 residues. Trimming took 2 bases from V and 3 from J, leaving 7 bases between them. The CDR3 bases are TGTGCCAGCAGCTTATGGCTAAAAGAGACCCAGTACTTC. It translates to CASSLWLKETQYF.

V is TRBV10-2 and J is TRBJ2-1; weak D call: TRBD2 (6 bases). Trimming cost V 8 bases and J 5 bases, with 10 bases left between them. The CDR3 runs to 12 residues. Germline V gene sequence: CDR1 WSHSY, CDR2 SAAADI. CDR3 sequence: CASREFDNEQFF. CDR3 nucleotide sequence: TGCGCCAGCCGGGAGTTTGACAATGAGCAGTTCTTC.

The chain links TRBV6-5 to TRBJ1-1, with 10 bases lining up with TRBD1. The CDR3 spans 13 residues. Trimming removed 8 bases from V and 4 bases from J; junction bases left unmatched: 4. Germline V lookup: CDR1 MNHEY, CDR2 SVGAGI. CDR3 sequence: CASGRTGGTEAFF. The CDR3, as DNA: TGTGCCAGCGGAAGGACAGGGGGCACTGAAGCTTTCTTT.

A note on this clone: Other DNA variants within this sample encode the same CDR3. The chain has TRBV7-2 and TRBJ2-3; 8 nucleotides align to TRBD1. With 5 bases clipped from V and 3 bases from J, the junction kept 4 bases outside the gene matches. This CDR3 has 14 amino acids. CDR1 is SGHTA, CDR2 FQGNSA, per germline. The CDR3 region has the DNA TGTGCCAGCAGCCAAGGACAGGGAACAGATACGCAGTATTTT. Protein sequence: CASSQGQGTDTQYF.

The CDR3, as DNA: TGTGCCAGCTCACCACCGGCCACCCTCTACGAGCAGTACTTC. Protein: CASSPPATLYEQYF. V usage is TRBV18 and J usage is TRBJ2-7, with D unclear. Germline-derived CDR1 and CDR2 are KGHSH and LQKENI. The CDR3 covers 14 residues. Trimming shortened V by 0 bases and J by 3 bases, and 9 bases separated the two germline ends. Based on the CDR3 plus reference TRBV18 and TRBJ2-7, the full variable domain is NAGVMQNPRHLVRRRGQEARLRCSPMKGHSHVYWYRQLPEEGLKFMVYLQKENIIDESGMPKERFSAEFPKEGPSILRIQQVVRGDSAAYFCASSPPATLYEQYFGPGTRLTVT.

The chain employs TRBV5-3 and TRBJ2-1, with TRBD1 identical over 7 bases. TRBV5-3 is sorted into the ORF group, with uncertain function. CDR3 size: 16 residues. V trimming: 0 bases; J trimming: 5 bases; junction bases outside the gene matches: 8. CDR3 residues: CARSLAQGQDNNEQFF. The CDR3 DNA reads TGTGCCAGAAGCTTGGCACAAGGACAGGACAACAATGAGCAGTTCTTC.

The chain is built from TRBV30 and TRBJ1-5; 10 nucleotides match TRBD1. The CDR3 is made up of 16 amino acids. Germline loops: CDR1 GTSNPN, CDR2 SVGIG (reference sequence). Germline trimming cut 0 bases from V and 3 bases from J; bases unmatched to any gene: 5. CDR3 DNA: TGTGCCTGGAGTGTTTCCGGGACAGGGGTCAATCAGCCCCAGCATTTT. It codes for CAWSVSGTGVNQPQHF.

CDR3: CASSLDAGSTAFF. The DNA of the CDR3 is TGCGCCAGCAGCTTGGACGCAGGGTCCACAGCTTTCTTT. This chain uses TRBV5-1 with TRBJ1-1, with D perhaps TRBD1 (5 bases). V gave up 0 bases and J gave up 10 bases, with 13 bases separating them. There are 13 residues in the CDR3. Germline CDR1 is SGHRS and CDR2 is YFSETQ.

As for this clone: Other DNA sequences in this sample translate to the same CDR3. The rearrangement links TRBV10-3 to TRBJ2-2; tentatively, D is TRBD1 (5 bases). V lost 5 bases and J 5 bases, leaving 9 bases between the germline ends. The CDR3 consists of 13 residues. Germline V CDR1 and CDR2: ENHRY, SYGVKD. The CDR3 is CAISPQGTGELFF. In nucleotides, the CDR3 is TGTGCCATCAGTCCCCAGGGAACCGGGGAGCTGTTTTTT.

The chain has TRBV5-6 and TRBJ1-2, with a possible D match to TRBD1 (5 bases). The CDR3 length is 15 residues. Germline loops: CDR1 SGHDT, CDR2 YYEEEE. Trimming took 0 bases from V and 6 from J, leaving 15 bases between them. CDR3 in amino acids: CASSLVARQNHGYTF. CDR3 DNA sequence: TGTGCCAGCAGCTTGGTAGCCCGACAGAACCATGGCTACACCTTC.

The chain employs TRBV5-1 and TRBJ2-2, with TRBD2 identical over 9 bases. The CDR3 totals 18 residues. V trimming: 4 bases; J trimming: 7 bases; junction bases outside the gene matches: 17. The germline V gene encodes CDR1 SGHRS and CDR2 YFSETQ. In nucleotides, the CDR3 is TGCGCCAGCAGCCCTACGACAGCCGGGACTAGCTTTTTCGGGGAGCTGTTTTTT. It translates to CASSPTTAGTSFFGELFF. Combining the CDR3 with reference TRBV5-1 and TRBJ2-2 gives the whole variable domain KAGVTQTPRYLIKTRGQQVTLSCSPISGHRSVSWYQQTPGQGLQFLFEYFSETQRNKGNFPGRFSGRQFSNSRSEMNVSTLELGDSALYLCASSPTTAGTSFFGELFFGEGSRLTVL.

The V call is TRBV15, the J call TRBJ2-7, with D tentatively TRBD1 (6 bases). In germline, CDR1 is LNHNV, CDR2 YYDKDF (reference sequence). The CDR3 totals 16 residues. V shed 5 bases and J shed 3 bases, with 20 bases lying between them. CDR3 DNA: TGTGCCACCAGCGAAACAGGGTTTCGATCGTTCTACGAGCAGTACTTC. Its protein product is CATSETGFRSFYEQYF.

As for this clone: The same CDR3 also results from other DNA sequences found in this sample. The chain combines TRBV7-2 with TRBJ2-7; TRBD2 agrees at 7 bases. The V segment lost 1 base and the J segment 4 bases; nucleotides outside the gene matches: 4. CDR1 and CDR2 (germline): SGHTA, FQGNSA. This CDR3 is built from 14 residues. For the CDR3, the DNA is TGTGCCAGCAGCTTAGGACTAGCCGGATACGAGCAGTACTTC. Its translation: CASSLGLAGYEQYF.

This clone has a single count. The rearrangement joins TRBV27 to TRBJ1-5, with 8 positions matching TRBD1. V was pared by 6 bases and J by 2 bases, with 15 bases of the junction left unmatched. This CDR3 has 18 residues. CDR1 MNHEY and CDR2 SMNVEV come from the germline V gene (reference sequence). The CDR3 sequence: CASRETGDLLSGNQPQHF. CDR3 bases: TGTGCCAGCAGAGAGACAGGGGACTTATTAAGTGGCAATCAGCCCCAGCATTTT.

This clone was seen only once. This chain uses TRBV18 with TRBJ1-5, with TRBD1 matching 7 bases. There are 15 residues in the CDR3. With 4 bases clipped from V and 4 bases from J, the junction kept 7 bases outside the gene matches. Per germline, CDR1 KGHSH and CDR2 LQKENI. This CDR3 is CASSLKGARNQPQHF. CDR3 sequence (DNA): TGTGCCAGCTCACTCAAGGGGGCACGGAATCAGCCCCAGCATTTT.

In DNA form, the CDR3 reads TGTGCCAGCAGCTTTGGTCTGCAAGATACGCAGTATTTT. It encodes CASSFGLQDTQYF. The chain is built from TRBV11-1 and TRBJ2-3; D call uncertain. CDR3 size: 13 residues. Germline V CDR1 and CDR2: SGHAT, FQDESV (reference sequence). The germline V and J ends were trimmed by 3 bases and 5 bases, with 9 bases remaining between them.

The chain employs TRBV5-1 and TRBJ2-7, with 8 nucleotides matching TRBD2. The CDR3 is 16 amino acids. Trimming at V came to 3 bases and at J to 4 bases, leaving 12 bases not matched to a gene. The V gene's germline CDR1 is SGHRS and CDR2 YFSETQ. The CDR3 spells CASSSSGGSGTYEQYF. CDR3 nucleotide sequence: TGCGCCAGCAGCTCGTCTGGGGGTAGCGGGACGTACGAGCAGTACTTC.

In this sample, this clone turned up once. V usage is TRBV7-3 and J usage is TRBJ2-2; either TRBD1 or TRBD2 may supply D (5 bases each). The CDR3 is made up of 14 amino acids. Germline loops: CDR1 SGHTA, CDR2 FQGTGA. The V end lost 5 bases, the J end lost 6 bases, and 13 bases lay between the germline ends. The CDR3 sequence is CASSRGELAGELFF. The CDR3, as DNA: TGTGCCAGCAGCCGAGGGGAGTTGGCCGGGGAGCTGTTTTTT.

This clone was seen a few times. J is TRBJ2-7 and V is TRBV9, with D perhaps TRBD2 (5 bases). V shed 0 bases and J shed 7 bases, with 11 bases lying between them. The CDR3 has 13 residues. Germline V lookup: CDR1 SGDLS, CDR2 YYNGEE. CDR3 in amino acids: CASSVEGEREQYF. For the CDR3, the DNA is TGTGCCAGCAGCGTAGAGGGAGAGCGGGAGCAGTACTTC.

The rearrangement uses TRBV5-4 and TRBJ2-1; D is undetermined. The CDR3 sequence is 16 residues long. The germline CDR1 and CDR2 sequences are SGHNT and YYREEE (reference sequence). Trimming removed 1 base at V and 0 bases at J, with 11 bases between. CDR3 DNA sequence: TGTGCCAGCAGCTTGATACTTCCTGGCTCCTACAATGAGCAGTTCTTC. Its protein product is CASSLILPGSYNEQFF.